These 30 T cell receptor beta chains were all obtained from the same sample, sequenced in a study of early T cells in non-severe SARS-CoV-2 infection. TCRdb re-called the 5' RACE reads through MiXCR, storing one row per CDR3 protein. This table has about 80,000 distinct CDR3 sequences, over 10% appearing once. The sequencing input was whole blood. Source of these receptors: an adult who was a healthcare worker with PCR-confirmed SARS-CoV-2 infection or an uninfected control (not recorded which).

This clonotype was recorded a few times. CDR3 coding DNA: TGTGCCAGCAGTCACCTACTGACTAGCGGGAACTACAATGAGCAGTTCTTC. Encoded protein: CASSHLLTSGNYNEQFF. This chain links TRBV28 with TRBJ2-1, with 11 nucleotides matching TRBD2. Per germline, CDR1 MDHEN and CDR2 SYDVKM. The CDR3 is 17 amino acids. With V trimmed by 5 bases and J by 3 bases, 9 bases remained unmatched. Full variable domain (missing parts from reference TRBV28 and TRBJ2-1): DVKVTQSSRYLVKRTGEKVFLECVQDMDHENMFWYRQDPGLGLRLIYFSYDVKMKEKGDIPEGYSVSREKKERFSLILESASTNQTSMYLCASSHLLTSGNYNEQFFGPGTRLTVL.

The rearrangement joins TRBV6-5 to TRBJ1-2; D gene uncertain. V lost 8 bases and J 1 base, leaving 17 bases between the germline ends. Germline CDR1 MNHEY, CDR2 SVGAGI. This CDR3 region has 15 residues. In nucleotides, the CDR3 is TGTGCCAGCGCAAGGTCGGGTATCTTTAACTATGGCTACACCTTC. Translated: CASARSGIFNYGYTF.

The chain carries TRBV5-1 and TRBJ1-5, with D perhaps TRBD1 (5 bases). CDR1 is SGHRS and CDR2 is YFSETQ in the germline V gene. Trimming took 4 bases from V and 6 from J, leaving 11 bases between them. The CDR3 spans 13 residues. The CDR3: CASSMGTGQPQHF. The CDR3 DNA reads as TGCGCCAGCAGCATGGGGACCGGTCAGCCCCAGCATTTT.

This clonotype was picked up many times. This chain joins TRBV7-9 and TRBJ2-4; D unclear. Trimming removed 5 bases at V and 0 bases at J, with 11 bases between. This CDR3 is 15 amino acids long. Germline lookup yields CDR1 SEHNR and CDR2 FQNEAQ (reference sequence). CDR3 nucleotides: TGTGCCAGCAGCCGATTGGAACTAGCCAAAAACATTCAGTACTTC. Its translation is CASSRLELAKNIQYF.

CDR3 nucleotide sequence: TGTGCCAGCAGCTGGAGCGGGAGGCAGGGTGACAATGAGCAGTTCTTC. This gives the protein CASSWSGRQGDNEQFF. The chain is built from TRBV5-4 and TRBJ2-1; 9 positions agree with TRBD2. CDR1 and CDR2 from the germline V gene are SGHNT and YYREEE (reference sequence). The CDR3 extends over 16 amino acids. The V gene end was trimmed by 3 bases and the J gene end by 5 bases; junction bases not matched to a gene: 9.

This clonotype occurred a few times. The V call is TRBV28, the J call TRBJ2-3, with D possibly called TRBD1 or TRBD2 (5 bases each). Germline V gene data show CDR1 as MDHEN and CDR2 as SYDVKM. CDR3 size: 17 residues. With 5 bases removed from V and 3 bases from J, the gap between germline ends came to 21 bases. The chain's CDR3 is CASSPPPQLGTTDTQYF. CDR3 in DNA: TGTGCCAGCAGTCCCCCCCCCCAGCTAGGGACGACAGATACGCAGTATTTT.

The gene calls are TRBV5-1 and TRBJ2-1; TRBD2 matches at 8 bases. Germline values: CDR1 SGHRS, CDR2 YFSETQ. The CDR3 has 15 residues. The V segment lost 4 bases and the J segment 0 bases; nucleotides outside the gene matches: 3. CDR3 DNA: TGCGCCAGCAGCCCAGCGGGGGTCTCCTACAATGAGCAGTTCTTC. Amino acid sequence: CASSPAGVSYNEQFF.

This clonotype was counted ten times or more. CDR3 DNA: TGTGCCAGTAGTATCGGGAACGCAGTGCCCTACGAGCAGTACTTC. This codes for CASSIGNAVPYEQYF. The rearrangement uses TRBV19 and TRBJ2-7; D may be TRBD2 (5 bases). Per germline, CDR1 LNHDA and CDR2 SQIVND (reference sequence). The V end lost 3 bases, the J end lost 2 bases, and 14 bases lay between the germline ends. The CDR3 runs to 15 residues.

This clonotype has ten or more counts. V usage is TRBV18 and J usage is TRBJ1-1; a possible D gene is TRBD1 (6 bases). The germline V and J ends were trimmed by 3 bases and 6 bases, with 14 bases remaining between them. From germline, CDR1 is KGHSH and CDR2 LQKENI. This CDR3 contains 14 residues. The DNA for the CDR3 is TGTGCCAGCTCACCCGACAGGACGGGCGCTGAAGCTTTCTTT. It translates to CASSPDRTGAEAFF.

This clonotype came up many times. The V gene is TRBV5-4, the J gene TRBJ2-7, with 14 positions matching TRBD2. The CDR3 loop spans 20 amino acids. Germline trimming cut 2 bases from V and 3 bases from J; bases unmatched to any gene: 16. Germline V gene lookup returns CDR1 SGHNT and CDR2 YYREEE (reference sequence). CDR3 in DNA: TGTGCCAGCAGCTTACCTAAAGACGGGACTAGCGGGAGCCACCACTACGAGCAGTACTTC. Its protein product is CASSLPKDGTSGSHHYEQYF.

The genes are TRBV11-3 and TRBJ2-1, with D hard to call. The V and J ends lost 3 bases and 8 bases respectively, with 8 bases between them. The germline gives CDR1 SGHNT, CDR2 YENEEA. The CDR3 is 12 residues long. The CDR3 DNA reads as TGTGCCAGCAGCTTTTATAGGGATGAGCAGTTCTTC. Encoded protein: CASSFYRDEQFF.

The chain employs TRBV10-3 and TRBJ2-1, with 11 bases that match TRBD2. V shed 4 bases and J 8 bases; nucleotides not matched to a gene: 1. Germline CDR1 is ENHRY and CDR2 is SYGVKD. The CDR3 is made up of 13 amino acids. CDR3 sequence reads: CAISGGLADEQFF. CDR3 DNA sequence: TGTGCCATCAGTGGGGGACTAGCGGATGAGCAGTTCTTC.

This clonotype appeared a few times. The chain has TRBV30 and TRBJ1-1, with D hard to call. The CDR3 is 14 residues long. The V gene lost 2 bases and the J gene lost 0 bases, with 10 bases spanning the gap. From germline, CDR1 is GTSNPN and CDR2 SVGIG (reference sequence). For the CDR3, the DNA is TGTGCCTGGAGTCGAGGATCGGTGAACACTGAAGCTTTCTTT. It specifies CAWSRGSVNTEAFF.

This clonotype was detected many times. The chain joins TRBV6-5 to TRBJ1-2, with TRBD1 as a possible D gene (5 bases). Germline lookup yields CDR1 MNHEY and CDR2 SVGAGI. The ends were cut back, 5 bases at V and 3 bases at J, with 16 bases in the middle. CDR3 size: 15 residues. The CDR3 loop is CASSPPGARDYGYTF. CDR3 nucleotide sequence: TGTGCCAGCAGTCCGCCCGGGGCTAGGGACTATGGCTACACCTTC.

The chain uses TRBV27 and TRBJ1-2; 7 nucleotides align to TRBD1. Trimming cost V 6 bases and J 6 bases; bases outside gene matches: 4. Germline V gene data show CDR1 as MNHEY and CDR2 as SMNVEV (reference sequence). The CDR3 runs to 12 residues. The CDR3 spells CASRSGGNGYTF. Here the CDR3 DNA reads TGTGCCAGCAGGTCAGGGGGAAATGGCTACACCTTC.

This clonotype was found a few times. V is TRBV18 and J is TRBJ1-1; D gene unclear. The CDR3 runs to 12 residues. V was pared by 5 bases and J by 7 bases, with 11 bases between. Germline V gives CDR1 KGHSH, CDR2 LQKENI. In nucleotides, the CDR3 is TGTGCCAGCTCATGCGGACGGTGTGAAGCTTTCTTT. Amino acid sequence: CASSCGRCEAFF.

This clonotype has more than one count but fewer than ten. The rearrangement links TRBV6-5 to TRBJ1-2; D possibly corresponds to TRBD1 (6 bases). V was clipped by 2 bases and J by 5 bases, with 9 bases between them. CDR3 length: 13 amino acids. The germline V gene encodes CDR1 MNHEY and CDR2 SVGAGI. The DNA of the CDR3 is TGTGCCAGCAGTTACGTCAGGGGATATGGCTACACCTTC. Its protein is CASSYVRGYGYTF.

This clonotype was counted ten times or more. This sequence joins TRBV5-1 and TRBJ1-1; D is undetermined. This CDR3 has 17 residues. The ends were cut back, 3 bases at V and 0 bases at J, with 18 bases in the middle. Germline loops: CDR1 SGHRS, CDR2 YFSETQ. CDR3 sequence reads: CASSSHQGAAMNTEAFF. In DNA form, the CDR3 reads TGCGCCAGCAGCTCCCATCAAGGTGCGGCCATGAACACTGAAGCTTTCTTT.

This chain links TRBV7-2 with TRBJ1-2; no definite D call. Deletions cut 7 bases from V and 4 bases from J, with 16 bases between. The germline V gene encodes CDR1 SGHTA and CDR2 FQGNSA. CDR3 size: 14 residues. In nucleotides, the CDR3 is TGTGCCAGCATCCTTAGGCGGAGCGCCTATGGCTACACCTTC. Its translation is CASILRRSAYGYTF. Looking up the rest from reference TRBV7-2 and TRBJ1-2 gives the full variable domain: GAGVSQSPSNKVTEKGKDVELRCDPISGHTALYWYRQSLGQGLEFLIYFQGNSAPDKSGLPSDRFSAERTGGSVSTLTIQRTQQEDSAVYLCASILRRSAYGYTFGSGTRLTVV.

This clonotype was seen at least ten times. V usage is TRBV7-6 and J usage is TRBJ1-5; D is ambiguous. The CDR3 has 14 residues. V dropped 1 base and J dropped 4 bases, with 8 bases sitting between them. Germline V gene data show CDR1 as SGHVS and CDR2 as FNYEAQ. The CDR3 reads CASSLDGPNQPQHF. CDR3 in DNA: TGTGCCAGCAGCTTAGACGGGCCTAATCAGCCCCAGCATTTT.

This clonotype showed up many times. This chain connects TRBV7-2 to TRBJ2-1, with D possibly matching TRBD2 (6 bases). CDR1 is SGHTA and CDR2 is FQGNSA in the germline V gene. V shed 2 bases and J shed 0 bases, with 8 bases lying between them. The CDR3 runs to 15 residues. CDR3 region: CASSLIADSYNEQFF. In nucleotides, the CDR3 is TGTGCCAGCAGCTTAATAGCGGACTCCTACAATGAGCAGTTCTTC. The full variable domain, its missing parts supplied by reference TRBV7-2 and TRBJ2-1, is GAGVSQSPSNKVTEKGKDVELRCDPISGHTALYWYRQSLGQGLEFLIYFQGNSAPDKSGLPSDRFSAERTGGSVSTLTIQRTQQEDSAVYLCASSLIADSYNEQFFGPGTRLTVL.

The chain combines TRBV6-6 with TRBJ2-7; D ambiguous. Trimming cost V 2 bases and J 7 bases, with 15 bases left between them. The CDR3 totals 14 residues. Germline values: CDR1 MNHNY, CDR2 SVGAGI (reference sequence). The CDR3 region is CASSYGGASGEQYF. In DNA, the CDR3 is TGTGCCAGCAGTTACGGCGGAGCCTCCGGGGAGCAGTACTTC.

This chain joins TRBV6-1 and TRBJ2-7; maybe TRBD1 (6 bases). V was trimmed by 2 bases and J by 3 bases, leaving 14 bases between them. Germline V gene lookup returns CDR1 MNHNS and CDR2 SASEGT. This CDR3 comprises 15 residues. The CDR3 coding sequence is TGTGCCAGCAGTGAATATGGGACAATTTACTACGAGCAGTACTTC. This gives the protein CASSEYGTIYYEQYF.

This clonotype was recorded many times. The rearrangement uses TRBV25-1 and TRBJ2-2, with TRBD2 as a possible D gene (5 bases). The CDR3 covers 15 residues. Germline V gene sequence: CDR1 MGHDK, CDR2 SYGVNS. Trimming left V 2 bases short and J 1 base short, with 8 bases between. The CDR3 loop is CASSEVGLNTGELFF. DNA of the CDR3: TGTGCCAGCAGTGAAGTCGGACTGAACACCGGGGAGCTGTTTTTT.

V and J are TRBV12-3 or TRBV12-4 and TRBJ2-7; D possibly matches TRBD1 or TRBD2 (6 bases each). Trimming removed 6 bases at V and 0 bases at J, with 15 bases between. The CDR3 totals 15 residues. The CDR3 reads CASSRPGASSYEQYF. CDR3 nucleotide sequence: TGTGCCAGCAGCCGCCCGGGGGCATCCTCCTACGAGCAGTACTTC.

This rearrangement joins TRBV29-1 to TRBJ1-2; no clear D gene. V shed 0 bases and J shed 3 bases, with 11 bases lying between them. Germline CDR1 SQVTM, CDR2 ANQGSEA. The CDR3 spans 14 residues. The CDR3 nucleotides are TGCAGCGTTGAAGATCAGGAGGGTGACTATGGCTACACCTTC. Amino acids: CSVEDQEGDYGYTF.

There are a few counts of this clonotype. The rearrangement links TRBV18 to TRBJ2-2; no definite D call. Germline loops: CDR1 KGHSH, CDR2 LQKENI. The CDR3 is made up of 13 amino acids. V was cut by 5 bases and J by 6 bases, with 10 bases left in between. CDR3 amino acids: CASSEIGPGELFF. CDR3 nucleotide sequence: TGTGCCAGCTCAGAAATAGGTCCCGGGGAGCTGTTTTTT.

The chain links TRBV7-2 to TRBJ2-3; tentatively, D is TRBD2 (6 bases). Trimming shortened V by 5 bases and J by 2 bases, and 14 bases separated the two germline ends. Germline values: CDR1 SGHTA, CDR2 FQGNSA. CDR3 size: 15 residues. CDR3 amino acids: CASSPWAGTTDTQYF. In nucleotides, the CDR3 is TGTGCCAGCAGCCCATGGGCGGGAACCACAGATACGCAGTATTTT.

The chain is built from TRBV3-1 and TRBJ1-5; the D is unclear. V lost 5 bases and J 3 bases, leaving 8 bases between the germline ends. Looked up from germline, CDR1 is LGHDT and CDR2 is YNNKEL (reference sequence). The CDR3 contains 13 residues. As DNA, the CDR3 is TGTGCCAGCAGCGCTAGTCCCAATCAGCCCCAGCATTTT. It specifies CASSASPNQPQHF.

The rearrangement uses TRBV20-1 and TRBJ2-2; maybe TRBD1 (5 bases). The CDR3 runs to 13 residues. Germline CDR1 is DFQATT and CDR2 is SNEGSKA (reference sequence). The V end lost 3 bases, the J end lost 1 base, and 6 bases lay between the germline ends. The CDR3 coding sequence is TGCAGTGCTAGGACAGTGAACACCGGGGAGCTGTTTTTT. It encodes CSARTVNTGELFF.